This is a list of T cell receptor beta chains from one sample in a study of T-cell reconstitution after alpha-beta-depleted transplantation in children. MiXCR, applied by TCRdb to the PCR reads, yields one record per CDR3 protein. The table includes about 610,000 distinct CDR3 sequences, roughly a tenth detected once. The material was PBMCs from the stem cell graft donor, obtained from the stem cell graft. Every receptor here comes from a human donor who donated a stem cell graft to a child with acute myeloid leukemia. Both conserved end residues are trimmed from each CDR3.

v_call	j_call	cdr3_aa
TRBV9	TRBJ2-7	ASSARSGPAYEQY
TRBV11-2	TRBJ2-7	ASSFFSGRTYEQY
TRBV5-6	TRBJ1-5	ASSLLGEETQH
TRBV20-1	TRBJ2-3	SARVGGRTDTQY
TRBV29-1	TRBJ2-2	SVTGIMNTGELF
TRBV14	TRBJ2-1	ASSHSGGNNEQF
TRBV6-2/TRBV6-3	TRBJ2-1	ASSYGAATGSYNEQF
TRBV6-1	TRBJ2-5	ASSEGGEGETQY
TRBV7-3	TRBJ2-7	ASSWDSTYEQY
TRBV28	TRBJ1-1	ATSTAEAF
TRBV20-1	TRBJ1-2	SALTGNYGYT
TRBV11-3	TRBJ1-1	ASSDMNTEAF
TRBV30	TRBJ2-1	AWSRRAEQF
TRBV7-9	TRBJ2-1	ASSSNPRDNEQF
TRBV29-1	TRBJ1-5	SVVPGGGLNQPQH
TRBV5-1	TRBJ1-2	ASSDRDYGYT
TRBV6-5	TRBJ1-4	ASSQQGTNEKLF
TRBV12-3/TRBV12-4	TRBJ1-1	ASIWGGESTEAF
TRBV5-5	TRBJ2-7	ASVNPDTLYEQY
TRBV15	TRBJ1-4	ATSRDRTQGVREKLF
TRBV30	TRBJ2-1	AWSVGVTEYNEQF
TRBV11-1	TRBJ2-2	ASRPSGPGGELF
TRBV28	TRBJ2-7	AVVTLDEQY